This T cell receptor (beta chain) was captured in a study of blood T cell repertoires in COVID-19. At the level of the study: T cells, B-cell-depleted T cells, or PBMCs supplied cDNA or gDNA.

This clone was detected a few times. In terms of age and location, participants ranged from roughly 18 to 95 years and lived in about 25 US areas. Cohorts were assigned according to the clinical history that participants reported. In the original analysis: Scientists estimated how many nucleated cells there were by amplifying reference gene primers. Data came from immunoSEQ multiplex PCR; TCRdb stores just in-frame clones and leaves some out. V, J and clone size are taken as reported in that table, and D and trimming were inferred from the DNA itself. The table lists about 190,000 clones, roughly 77% of them singletons. Trimming took off 0 bases at V and 9 bases at J, with 9 bases between the two ends. The CDR3 is 13 amino acids. The V gene's germline CDR1 is LNHDA and CDR2 SQIVND (reference sequence).

Sequencing was performed on PBMCs or T cells enriched from blood (not recorded which). The rearrangement uses TRBV19 and TRBJ2-1; possible D gene TRBD1, 5 bases. The TCR sequence derives from a woman aged 45-65 years with acute COVID-19. The CDR3 protein is CASSIDLRGEQFF. CDR3 nucleotide sequence: TGTGCCAGTAGTATAGATCTTAGGGGTGAGCAGTTCTTC.